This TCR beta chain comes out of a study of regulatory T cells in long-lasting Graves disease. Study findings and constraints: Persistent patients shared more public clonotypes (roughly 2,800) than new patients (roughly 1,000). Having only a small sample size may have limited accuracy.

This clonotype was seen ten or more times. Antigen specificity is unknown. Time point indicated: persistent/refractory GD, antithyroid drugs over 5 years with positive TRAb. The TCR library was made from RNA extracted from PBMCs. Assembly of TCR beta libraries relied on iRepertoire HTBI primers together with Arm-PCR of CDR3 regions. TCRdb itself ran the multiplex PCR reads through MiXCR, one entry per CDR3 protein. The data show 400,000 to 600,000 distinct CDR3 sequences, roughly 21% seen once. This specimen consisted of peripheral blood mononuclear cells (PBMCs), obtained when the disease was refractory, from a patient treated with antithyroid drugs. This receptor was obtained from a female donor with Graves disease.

CDR3 amino acids: CASSLLGEAGRETQYF. The CDR3 coding sequence is TGTGCCAGCAGTTTGCTTGGGGAAGCGGGAAGGGAGACCCAGTACTTC. The chain joins TRBV28 to TRBJ2-5; 7 bases agree with TRBD2. Germline assignment: CDR1 MDHEN and CDR2 SYDVKM. The V gene end was trimmed by 3 bases and the J gene end by 5 bases; junction bases not matched to a gene: 12. The CDR3 runs 16 residues.